This TCR beta chain was identified during a study of shared clonotypes between healthy human individuals. Regarding this clone: Other nucleotide sequences in the sample specify the same CDR3.

Profiling relied on immunoSEQ multiplex PCR, and the TCRdb table lists in-frame clones only, not all of them. The data hold 400,000 to 500,000 clones, with approximately 80% observed a single time. V trimming: 5 bases; J trimming: 1 base; junction bases outside the gene matches: 4. The CDR3 extends over 15 amino acids. CDR1 MNHEY and CDR2 SMNVEV come from the germline V gene (reference sequence). The sequenced sample consisted of PBMCs. The receptor was derived from a woman aged 35 to 49 in good health. Some clones in this sample may be carry-over from other donors' samples. The chain couples TRBV27 to TRBJ1-2; 10 bases agree with TRBD1. CDR3 sequence: CASSPGQGGNYGYTF. The CDR3 coding sequence is TGTGCCAGCAGTCCCGGACAGGGGGGTAACTATGGCTACACCTTC.